One and the same sample provided the 27 T cell receptor beta chains below, sequenced in a study of blood T cell repertoires in COVID-19. Some clones are missing from TCRdb's copy, which holds only in-frame ones; the method was immunoSEQ multiplex PCR. The table lists fewer than 350,000 clones, 80% to 95% of them singletons, with 6.5% to 8% in the top ten. Sequenced: peripheral blood. These receptors all stem from a woman younger than 45 with COVID-19, enrolled during active disease.

J is TRBJ1-6 and V is TRBV7-9; D ambiguous. Trimming cost V 5 bases and J 7 bases, with 9 bases left between them. Germline V CDR1 and CDR2: SEHNR, FQNEAQ (reference sequence). The CDR3 sequence is 13 residues long. CDR3 amino acids: CASSPSGNSPLHF. In DNA form, the CDR3 reads TGTGCCAGCAGCCCTAGTGGGAATTCACCCCTCCACTTT.

The chain employs TRBV19 and TRBJ1-6; 10 positions match TRBD1. Unmatched junction bases numbered 8, after V lost 6 bases and J lost 9 bases. CDR3 length: 15 amino acids. Per germline, CDR1 LNHDA and CDR2 SQIVND (reference sequence). The CDR3 reads CASRRTGGFRSPLHF. CDR3 DNA sequence: TGTGCCAGTAGAAGGACAGGGGGTTTCCGTTCACCCCTCCACTTT.

As concerns this clone: Additional DNA sequences in this sample encode the identical CDR3. V usage is TRBV9 and J usage is TRBJ2-3; D call uncertain. Trimming left V 0 bases short and J 6 bases short, with 5 bases between. The germline V gene has CDR1 SGDLS and CDR2 YYNGEE. The CDR3 extends over 12 amino acids. The CDR3 DNA reads as TGTGCCAGCAGCGTAGGAGTTGATACGCAGTATTTT. It specifies CASSVGVDTQYF. Using reference TRBV9 and TRBJ2-3 for the parts outside the CDR3, the full variable domain is DSGVTQTPKHLITATGQRVTLRCSPRSGDLSVYWYQQSLDQGLQFLIQYYNGEERAKGNILERFSAQQFPDLHSELNLSSLELGDSALYFCASSVGVDTQYFGPGTRLTVL.

V and J are TRBV2 and TRBJ1-5; 7 nucleotides match TRBD1. The germline CDR1 and CDR2 sequences are SNHLY and FYNNEI. Losses at the gene ends were 8 bases for V and 2 bases for J; bases not matched to a gene: 3. The CDR3 spans 13 residues. The CDR3 loop is CASQDRGNQPQHF. The CDR3 bases are TGTGCCAGCCAAGACAGGGGCAATCAGCCCCAGCATTTT.

A single count supports this clone. The chain uses TRBV2 and TRBJ2-5; 8 bases are a match to TRBD2. Per germline, CDR1 SNHLY and CDR2 FYNNEI. The CDR3 has 14 residues. Trimming cost V 6 bases and J 4 bases; bases outside gene matches: 7. CDR3 amino acids: CASRGLGLGETQYF. CDR3 coding DNA: TGTGCCAGCAGGGGACTAGGGTTAGGAGAGACCCAGTACTTC.

The chain employs TRBV5-1 and TRBJ1-1; the D gene is possibly TRBD1 (5 bases). V dropped 2 bases and J dropped 0 bases, with 8 bases sitting between them. The CDR3 runs 14 residues. Germline CDR1 SGHRS, CDR2 YFSETQ. This CDR3 is CASSFGQLNTEAFF. The CDR3 nucleotides are TGCGCCAGCAGCTTCGGACAACTGAACACTGAAGCTTTCTTT.

This chain joins TRBV19 and TRBJ1-1; no reliable D call. Germline values: CDR1 LNHDA, CDR2 SQIVND (reference sequence). V lost 10 bases, J lost 1 base, and 4 bases lay in between. The CDR3 runs to 10 residues. As DNA, the CDR3 is TGTGCCACCCAGAACACTGAAGCTTTCTTT. Its translation is CATQNTEAFF.

The chain combines TRBV4-3 with TRBJ1-4, with D possibly being TRBD1 (6 bases). Germline-derived CDR1 and CDR2 are LGHNA and YSLEER. The V end lost 0 bases, the J end lost 3 bases, and 14 bases lay between the germline ends. This CDR3 has 17 residues. The CDR3 DNA reads as TGCGCCAGCAGCCAAGATGGACAGCTTTCGGCTAATGAAAAACTGTTTTTT. This codes for CASSQDGQLSANEKLFF.

The chain employs TRBV4-3 and TRBJ2-1; possible D gene TRBD2, 6 bases. V lost 3 bases to trimming and J lost 7 bases, with 16 bases between them. The germline CDR1 and CDR2 sequences are LGHNA and YSLEER. The CDR3 runs 15 residues. CDR3 sequence: CASSQGTAGGNEQFF. In DNA form, the CDR3 reads TGCGCCAGCAGCCAGGGGACCGCCGGGGGAAATGAGCAGTTCTTC.

The CDR3 bases are TGCGCCAGCAGCTGGGGGGTCGAGCAGTACTTC. This translates into CASSWGVEQYF. The rearrangement uses TRBV5-1 and TRBJ2-7, with D possibly TRBD2 on 6 matching bases. Per germline, CDR1 SGHRS and CDR2 YFSETQ. The V end lost 3 bases, the J end lost 6 bases, and 7 bases lay between the germline ends. The CDR3 length is 11 residues.

This chain joins TRBV4-1 and TRBJ1-4, with 7 bases aligning to TRBD1. The CDR3 consists of 17 residues. V shed 4 bases and J 4 bases; nucleotides not matched to a gene: 12. Germline V gene lookup returns CDR1 MGHRA and CDR2 YSYEKL. In DNA form, the CDR3 reads TGCGCCAGCAGCCCGCTCGTAAAGGGACAGATTAATGAAAAACTGTTTTTT. Translation gives CASSPLVKGQINEKLFF.

The chain links TRBV19 to TRBJ2-1; TRBD1 agrees at 9 bases. Germline lookup yields CDR1 LNHDA and CDR2 SQIVND (reference sequence). The CDR3 length is 14 residues. Losses at the gene ends were 6 bases for V and 2 bases for J; bases not matched to a gene: 2. CDR3 in DNA: TGTGCCAGTAGGACAGGGGGTCCCTACAATGAGCAGTTCTTC. This encodes CASRTGGPYNEQFF.

The gene calls are TRBV6-5 and TRBJ2-2; 13 bases align to TRBD2. V lost 6 bases to trimming and J lost 6 bases; unmatched junction nucleotides: 4. CDR1 and CDR2 (germline): MNHEY, SVGAGI. The CDR3 has 15 amino acids. The CDR3 bases are TGTGCCAGCAGCCAACTAGCGGGAGGGTCCGGGGAGCTGTTTTTT. The encoded protein is CASSQLAGGSGELFF.

The count of this clone is one. The chain combines TRBV28 with TRBJ1-6; 9 nucleotides align to TRBD1. There are 18 residues in the CDR3. After removal of 2 bases from V and 4 bases from J, the junction contained 9 bases not matched to a gene. Germline V CDR1 and CDR2: MDHEN, SYDVKM. CDR3 in DNA: TGTGCCAGCAGTTTAGTCCCGGGACAGGGAAGATATAATTCACCCCTCCACTTT. Protein sequence: CASSLVPGQGRYNSPLHF.

The chain recombines TRBV5-6 with TRBJ2-3; possible D gene TRBD1, 5 bases. Germline V gene lookup returns CDR1 SGHDT and CDR2 YYEEEE. CDR3 size: 13 residues. Trimming pared 2 bases from V and 7 bases from J, leaving 11 bases between. CDR3 in DNA: TGTGCCAGCAGCTTCCAGGGTTCGCATACGCAGTATTTT. Protein product: CASSFQGSHTQYF.

The chain uses TRBV6-5 and TRBJ2-1; D ambiguous. CDR1 and CDR2 from the germline V gene are MNHEY and SVGAGI. The CDR3 runs to 15 residues. Trimming pared 2 bases from V and 5 bases from J, leaving 13 bases between. CDR3 sequence (DNA): TGTGCCAGCAGTTACCGGCCGTTACTAAACAATGAGCAGTTCTTC. Translating gives CASSYRPLLNNEQFF.

This chain uses TRBV28 with TRBJ1-2, with a possible D match to TRBD1 (5 bases). This CDR3 has 14 amino acids. Between the trimmed V and J ends, which lost 6 bases and 7 bases, there was a span of 18 bases. Per germline, CDR1 MDHEN and CDR2 SYDVKM. The CDR3 reads CASSPGPGESGYTF. Written as DNA, the CDR3 is TGTGCCAGCAGCCCGGGGCCGGGGGAATCTGGCTACACCTTC.

The J gene is TRBJ2-1, the V gene TRBV7-2; D is perhaps TRBD2 (5 bases). This CDR3 spans 15 amino acids. The germline V and J ends were trimmed by 4 bases and 3 bases, with 13 bases remaining between them. Germline assignment: CDR1 SGHTA and CDR2 FQGNSA. In DNA form, the CDR3 reads TGTGCCAGCAGCTCCCTACTAGTTAGCTACAATGAGCAGTTCTTC. It is translated as CASSSLLVSYNEQFF.

This clone was detected once. The chain recombines TRBV7-2 with TRBJ1-1; D might be TRBD1 (6 bases). Germline CDR1 and CDR2: SGHTA and FQGNSA. CDR3 length: 13 residues. The V end lost 1 base, the J end lost 10 bases, and 13 bases lay between the germline ends. The CDR3 DNA follows: TGTGCCAGCAGCTTAGAACCCAGGGGAGCAGCTTTCTTT. It specifies CASSLEPRGAAFF.

The J gene is TRBJ1-5, the V gene TRBV28; TRBD1 might be the D (5 bases). Trimming left V 5 bases short and J 0 bases short, with 14 bases between. The CDR3 covers 16 residues. Looked up from germline, CDR1 is MDHEN and CDR2 is SYDVKM. CDR3 loop: CASSGSAGPSNQPQHF. The CDR3 DNA sequence: TGTGCCAGCAGTGGCTCAGCGGGACCTAGCAATCAGCCCCAGCATTTT.

The chain employs TRBV7-9 and TRBJ1-2; TRBD1 might be the D (6 bases). Germline V lookup: CDR1 SEHNR, CDR2 FQNEAQ (reference sequence). There are 15 residues in the CDR3. Deletions cut 1 base from V and 8 bases from J, with 17 bases between. The CDR3 is CASSLGPPGAMGYTF. The CDR3 DNA is TGTGCCAGCAGCTTAGGACCGCCAGGGGCCATGGGCTACACCTTC.

The V call is TRBV5-4, the J call TRBJ2-7; D is perhaps TRBD2 (5 bases). The CDR3 is 14 amino acids. Germline CDR1 and CDR2: SGHNT and YYREEE (reference sequence). V lost 4 bases and J lost 2, with 13 bases in between. This CDR3 is CASSIGKKPYEQYF. The CDR3 coding sequence is TGTGCCAGCAGCATCGGGAAGAAACCCTACGAGCAGTACTTC. Looking up the rest from reference TRBV5-4 and TRBJ2-7 gives the full variable domain: ETGVTQSPTHLIKTRGQQVTLRCSSQSGHNTVSWYQQALGQGPQFIFQYYREEENGRGNFPPRFSGLQFPNYSSELNVNALELDDSALYLCASSIGKKPYEQYFGPGTRLTVT.

This chain connects TRBV3-1 (or the pseudogene TRBV3-2) to TRBJ1-3; 7 nucleotides match TRBD1. Unmatched junction bases numbered 7, after V lost 4 bases and J lost 4 bases. CDR3 size: 15 residues. CDR1 and CDR2 from the germline V gene are LGHDT and YNNKEL (reference sequence). CDR3 loop: CASSRTGAAGNTIYF. DNA for the CDR3: TGTGCCAGCAGCCGAACAGGGGCGGCAGGAAACACCATATATTTT.

In the case of this clone: The identical CDR3 is also encoded by other nucleotide sequences in the sample. The V gene is TRBV5-1, the J gene TRBJ2-1; D gene uncertain. Germline V gives CDR1 SGHRS, CDR2 YFSETQ. Between the trimmed V and J ends, which lost 0 bases and 2 bases, there was a span of 9 bases. The CDR3 is made up of 15 amino acids. The CDR3 loop is CASSLVAETYNEQFF. CDR3 in DNA: TGCGCCAGCAGCTTGGTAGCAGAGACCTACAATGAGCAGTTCTTC.

V usage is TRBV25-1 and J usage is TRBJ2-5; no reliable D call. The CDR3 has 15 residues. V was clipped by 3 bases and J by 5 bases, with 16 bases between them. From germline, CDR1 is MGHDK and CDR2 SYGVNS. CDR3 DNA: TGTGCCAGCAGTGATCCGGCAGCGCCGAGGGAGACCCAGTACTTC. Translated, it gives CASSDPAAPRETQYF. Combining the CDR3 with reference TRBV25-1 and TRBJ2-5 gives the whole variable domain EADIYQTPRYLVIGTGKKITLECSQTMGHDKMYWYQQDPGMELHLIHYSYGVNSTEKGDLSSESTVSRIRTEHFPLTLESARPSHTSQYLCASSDPAAPRETQYFGPGTRLLVL.

The chain is built from TRBV7-3 and TRBJ2-7, with 7 positions matching TRBD1. Germline loops: CDR1 SGHTA, CDR2 FQGTGA. The CDR3 runs to 14 residues. J lost 4 bases, V lost 1 base, and 4 bases had no gene match. CDR3 DNA: TGTGCCAGCAGCTTAAGCAAGGGGGCTTACGAGCAGTACTTC. Encoded protein: CASSLSKGAYEQYF.

This clone was recorded a few times. The J gene is TRBJ2-7, the V gene TRBV6-1, with D possibly TRBD1 on 6 matching bases. Trimming removed 4 bases at V and 0 bases at J, with 16 bases between. The CDR3 has 16 residues. From germline, CDR1 is MNHNS and CDR2 SASEGT. CDR3 amino acids: CASSASGTIISYEQYF. CDR3 coding DNA: TGTGCCAGCAGTGCCTCCGGGACAATAATCTCCTACGAGCAGTACTTC.